A selection of T cell receptor beta chains follows, all from one sample in a study of blood T cell repertoires in COVID-19. Profiling relied on immunoSEQ multiplex PCR, and the TCRdb table lists in-frame clones only, not all of them. Here the sample spans some 320,000 clones, about nine tenths being singletons. What was sequenced was PBMCs or T cells enriched from blood (not recorded which). The receptor set was obtained from a man aged 55 to 69 who had recovered from COVID-19. The CDR3 runs from the conserved cysteine through the conserved F or W. D genes are given only for firm matches. A clone size is listed for some rows: how often the clone was seen (once, few, many), or a class if it is expanded.

V,J,size,D,DNA,CDR3
TRBV2,TRBJ1-1,NA,NA,TGTGCCAGCAGCCTGACAGGAGAGATGACTGAAGCTTTCTTT,CASSLTGEMTEAFF
TRBV5-4,TRBJ2-1,NA,NA,TGTGCCAGCAGCTTGGAATCAGAAAACAATGAGCAGTTCTTC,CASSLESENNEQFF
TRBV7-3,TRBJ2-1,once,NA,TGTGCCAGCAGCTTAAGTAGGGAGTGGGCCTCCTACAATGAGCAGTTCTTC,CASSLSREWASYNEQFF
TRBV10-3,TRBJ2-7,NA,TRBD1,TGTGCCATGGCCGGGGACAGGGATGTCAACGAGCAGTACTTC,CAMAGDRDVNEQYF
TRBV7-9,TRBJ2-7,NA,TRBD1,TGTGCCAGCAGCGGACAGGGGGCCGCATTAACCTACGAGCAGTACTTC,CASSGQGAALTYEQYF
TRBV4-2,TRBJ1-5,few,TRBD1,TGTGCCAGCAGCCCGGACAGGATAGGGACTGAACTCAGTCAGCCCCAGCATTTT,CASSPDRIGTELSQPQHF
TRBV29-1,TRBJ2-7,NA,NA,TGCAGCCTTTTAGGGGCAGCCTACGAGCAGTACTTC,CSLLGAAYEQYF
TRBV6-5,TRBJ1-1,NA,NA,TGTGCCAGCAGCCGAAACCCGCGGACTGAAGCTTTCTTT,CASSRNPRTEAFF
TRBV5-8,TRBJ1-4,few,TRBD1,TGTGCCAGCAGCTCACAGGGACAGAGGGAAAAACTGTTTTTT,CASSSQGQREKLFF
TRBV4-2,TRBJ2-1,NA,NA,TGTGCCAGCAGCCAAGAGAGTAGCTTAGGTTCCTACAATGAGCAGTTCTTC,CASSQESSLGSYNEQFF
TRBV5-1,TRBJ1-1,few,NA,TGCGCCAGCAGTTGGCGGGGAGGGTTGAACACTGAAGCTTTCTTT,CASSWRGGLNTEAFF
TRBV24-1,TRBJ1-5,NA,NA,TGTGCCACCAGTGACCCACGGGGTAGCAATCAGCCCCAGCATTTT,CATSDPRGSNQPQHF
TRBV5-1,TRBJ2-2,NA,TRBD1,TGCGCCAGCAGCTTGGGGACAGGTTGGGGCTACACCGGGGAGCTGTTTTTT,CASSLGTGWGYTGELFF
TRBV5-5,TRBJ2-7,NA,NA,TGTGCCAGCAGCTTGGTCGGTTCTTCCTACGAGCAGTACTTC,CASSLVGSSYEQYF
TRBV27,TRBJ1-6,NA,TRBD1,TGTGCCAGCAGGACTGGACAGGCTCGAGAGTCACCCCTCCACTTT,CASRTGQARESPLHF
TRBV27,TRBJ2-5,NA,TRBD2,TGTGCCAGCAGTTTATGGGGGACTAGCGGGCGAGAAGAGACCCAGTACTTC,CASSLWGTSGREETQYF
TRBV6-5,TRBJ1-1,few,NA,TGTGCCAGCACCCCCGGACAGTCCGCGGAAGCTTTCTTT,CASTPGQSAEAFF
TRBV2,TRBJ1-2,NA,NA,TGTGCCAGCAGCGACAGTCTCTATGGCTACACCTTC,CASSDSLYGYTF
TRBV9,TRBJ2-3,NA,TRBD1,TGTGCCAGCAGCGGCAACCGGGACAGGGGTACAGATACGCAGTATTTT,CASSGNRDRGTDTQYF
TRBV6-5,TRBJ2-7,NA,TRBD1,TGTGCCAGCACTACCCCGACAGGGCGATCCTACGAGCAGTACTTC,CASTTPTGRSYEQYF
TRBV4-2,TRBJ2-1,NA,NA,TGTGCCAGCAGCAAAAGGGATTTAGCGAACAATGAGCAGTTCTTC,CASSKRDLANNEQFF
TRBV5-4,TRBJ2-2,once,NA,TGTGCCAGCAGCTTGGGTGGAGGGCCGAACACCGGGGAGCTGTTTTTT,CASSLGGGPNTGELFF
TRBV7-9,TRBJ2-1,once,NA,TGTGCCAGCAGCTTAGAAAATCTTGAGCAGTTCTTC,CASSLENLEQFF
TRBV27,TRBJ1-1,NA,TRBD1,TGTGCCAGCAGTACCAGGGGGCGCGGCACTGAAGCTTTCTTT,CASSTRGRGTEAFF
TRBV6-4,TRBJ1-1,NA,NA,TGTGCCAGCAGTCCGCATCCTACGAACACTGAAGCTTTCTTT,CASSPHPTNTEAFF
TRBV7-2,TRBJ2-3,NA,NA,TGTGCCAGCAGCTTGGGGATAAGGGGAGATACGCAGTATTTT,CASSLGIRGDTQYF
TRBV7-9,TRBJ1-6,NA,NA,TGTGCCAGCAGCTTAGCCTTAAATTCACCCCTCCACTTT,CASSLALNSPLHF
TRBV5-4,TRBJ2-1,NA,TRBD2,TGTGCCAGCAGCCGGGGACTAGCGGGCCCCGTTTCCTACAATGAGCAGTTCTTC,CASSRGLAGPVSYNEQFF
TRBV13,TRBJ2-1,few,NA,TGTGCCAGCAGCTTAGGGACTAGCTACAATGAGCAGTTCTTC,CASSLGTSYNEQFF
TRBV5-1,TRBJ2-3,NA,NA,TGCGCCAGCAGCTTGGTGTCCAGGCCAGATACGCAGTATTTT,CASSLVSRPDTQYF
TRBV3-1/TRBV3-2,TRBJ2-7,NA,TRBD2,TGTGCCAGCAGCCCTTACCGGACTAGCTCCTACGAGCAGTACTTC,CASSPYRTSSYEQYF
TRBV19,TRBJ2-5,NA,NA,TGTGCCAGTAGTTTCAGGGGCCAAGAGACCCAGTACTTC,CASSFRGQETQYF
TRBV28,TRBJ2-7,NA,TRBD1,TGTGCCAGCAGTTTAGGGACAGCCTACGAGCAGTACTTC,CASSLGTAYEQYF
TRBV7-9,TRBJ2-1,NA,TRBD1,TGTGCCAGCAGCTTAGTGTGGACAGGGACCTACAATGAGCAGTTCTTC,CASSLVWTGTYNEQFF
TRBV12-5,TRBJ2-1,NA,TRBD2,TGTGCTAGTGGAGCCGGGACTAGCGGTAACAATGAGCAGTTCTTC,CASGAGTSGNNEQFF
TRBV18,TRBJ1-1,NA,TRBD1,TGTGCCAGCGCGACAGGGGTCGGAGCTTTCTTT,CASATGVGAFF
TRBV10-3,TRBJ2-2,NA,TRBD1,TGTGCCATCAGGAGTAGGGGACAGGGAGGGTCGAACACCGGGGAGCTGTTTTTT,CAIRSRGQGGSNTGELFF
TRBV4-3,TRBJ1-1,NA,TRBD1,TGCGCCAGCAGCGAACCGGGACAGATCACTGAAGCTTTCTTT,CASSEPGQITEAFF
TRBV2,TRBJ1-5,NA,NA,TGTGCCAGCAGTTCGACACCTAGCAATCAGCCCCAGCATTTT,CASSSTPSNQPQHF
TRBV9,TRBJ1-2,NA,NA,TGTGCCAGCAGCGTACGAGGAAACTATGGCTACACCTTC,CASSVRGNYGYTF
TRBV4-2,TRBJ2-7,NA,NA,TGTGCCAGCAGCCAAGGACAGGCTTACGAGCAGTACTTC,CASSQGQAYEQYF
TRBV11-2,TRBJ1-5,NA,TRBD1,TGTGCCAGCAGCTTAGGAGGGGACAGAAACAATCAGCCCCAGCATTTT,CASSLGGDRNNQPQHF
TRBV28,TRBJ2-2,NA,TRBD1,TGTGCCAGCAGTTCCTCGGGACAGGGGATAAACACCGGGGAGCTGTTTTTT,CASSSSGQGINTGELFF
TRBV27,TRBJ1-6,NA,TRBD1,TGTGCCAGCACCCCGGAGGGACAGGGGGCAATAAGGAATAATTCACCCCTCCACTTT,CASTPEGQGAIRNNSPLHF